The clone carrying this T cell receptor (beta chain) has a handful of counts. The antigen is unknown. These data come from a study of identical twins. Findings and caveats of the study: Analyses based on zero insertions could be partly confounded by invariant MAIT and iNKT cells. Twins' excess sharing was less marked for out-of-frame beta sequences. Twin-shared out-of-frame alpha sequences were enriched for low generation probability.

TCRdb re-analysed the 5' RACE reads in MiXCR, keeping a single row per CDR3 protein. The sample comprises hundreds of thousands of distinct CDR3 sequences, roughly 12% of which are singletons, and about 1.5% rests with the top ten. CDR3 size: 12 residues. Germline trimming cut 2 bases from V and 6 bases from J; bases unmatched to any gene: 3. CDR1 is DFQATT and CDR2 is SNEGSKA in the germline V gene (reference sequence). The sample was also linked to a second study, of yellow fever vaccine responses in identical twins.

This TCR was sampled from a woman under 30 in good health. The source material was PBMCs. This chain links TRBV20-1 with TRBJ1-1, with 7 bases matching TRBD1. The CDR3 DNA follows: TGCAGTGCTAGACAAGGGACAGCTGAAGCTTTCTTT. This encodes CSARQGTAEAFF.